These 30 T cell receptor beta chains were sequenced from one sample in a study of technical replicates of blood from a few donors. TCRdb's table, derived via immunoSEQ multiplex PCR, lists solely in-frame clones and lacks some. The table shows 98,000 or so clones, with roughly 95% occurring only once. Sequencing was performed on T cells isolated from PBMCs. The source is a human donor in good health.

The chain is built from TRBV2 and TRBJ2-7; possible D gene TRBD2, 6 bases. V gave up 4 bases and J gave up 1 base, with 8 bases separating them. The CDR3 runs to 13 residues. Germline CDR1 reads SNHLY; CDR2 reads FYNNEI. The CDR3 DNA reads TGTGCCAGCAGTGGGGGAGGATCCTACGAGCAGTACTTC. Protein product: CASSGGGSYEQYF. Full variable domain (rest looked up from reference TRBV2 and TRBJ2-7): EPEVTQTPSHQVTQMGQEVILRCVPISNHLYFYWYRQILGQKVEFLVSFYNNEISEKSEIFDDQFSVERPDGSNFTLKIRSTKLEDSAMYFCASSGGGSYEQYFGPGTRLTVT.

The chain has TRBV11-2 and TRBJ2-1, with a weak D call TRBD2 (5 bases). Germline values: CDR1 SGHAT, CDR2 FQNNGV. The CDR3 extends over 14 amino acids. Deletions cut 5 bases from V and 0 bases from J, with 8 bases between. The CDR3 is CASSRGSSYNEQFF. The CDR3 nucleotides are TGTGCCAGCAGCAGAGGGAGCTCCTACAATGAGCAGTTCTTC.

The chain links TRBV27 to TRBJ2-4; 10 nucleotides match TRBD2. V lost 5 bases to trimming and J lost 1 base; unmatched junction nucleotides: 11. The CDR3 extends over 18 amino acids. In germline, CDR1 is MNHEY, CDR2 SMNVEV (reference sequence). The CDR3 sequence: CASSPPLGSGGAKNIQYF. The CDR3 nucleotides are TGTGCCAGCAGTCCCCCCCTGGGTAGCGGGGGGGCCAAAAACATTCAGTACTTC.

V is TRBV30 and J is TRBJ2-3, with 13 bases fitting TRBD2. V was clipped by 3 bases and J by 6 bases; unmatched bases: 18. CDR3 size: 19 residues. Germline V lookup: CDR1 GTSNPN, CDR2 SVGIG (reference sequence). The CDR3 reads CAWRGGAATTSGREDTQYF. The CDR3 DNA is TGTGCCTGGAGAGGGGGGGCAGCTACAACTAGCGGGAGGGAGGATACGCAGTATTTT.

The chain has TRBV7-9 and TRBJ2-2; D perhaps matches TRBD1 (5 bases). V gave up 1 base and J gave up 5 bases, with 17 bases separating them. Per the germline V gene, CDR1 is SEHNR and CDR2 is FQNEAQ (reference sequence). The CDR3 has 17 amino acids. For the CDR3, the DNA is TGTGCCAGCAGCTTAGGGGCCCCGACAGCTCGGACCGGGGAGCTGTTTTTT. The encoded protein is CASSLGAPTARTGELFF.

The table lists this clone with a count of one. The CDR3: CASSAGGANEQYF. The DNA for the CDR3 is TGCGCCAGCAGCGCCGGGGGGGCCAACGAGCAGTACTTC. This chain uses TRBV5-1 with TRBJ2-7, with TRBD2 identical over 8 bases. The germline V gene encodes CDR1 SGHRS and CDR2 YFSETQ. J lost 5 bases, V lost 4 bases, and 5 bases had no gene match. The CDR3 sequence is 13 residues long.

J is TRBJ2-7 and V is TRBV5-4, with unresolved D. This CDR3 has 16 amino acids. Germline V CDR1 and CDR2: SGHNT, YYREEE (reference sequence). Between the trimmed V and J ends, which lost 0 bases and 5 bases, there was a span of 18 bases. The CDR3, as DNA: TGTGCCAGCAGCTTGGCCTATAGGAGTGGTCGGGACGAGCAGTACTTC. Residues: CASSLAYRSGRDEQYF.

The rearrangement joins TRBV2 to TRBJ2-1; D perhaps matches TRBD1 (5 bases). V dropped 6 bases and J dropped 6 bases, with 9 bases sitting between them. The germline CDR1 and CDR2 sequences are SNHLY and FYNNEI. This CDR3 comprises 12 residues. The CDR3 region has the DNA TGTGCCAGCAGAGTCAGGGCCAATGAGCAGTTCTTC. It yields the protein CASRVRANEQFF.

The chain's CDR3 is CASMEDSYGYTF. The CDR3 DNA sequence: TGTGCCAGTATGGAGGATTCCTATGGCTACACCTTC. The V call is TRBV19, the J call TRBJ1-2; D is ambiguous. This CDR3 comprises 12 residues. Germline values: CDR1 LNHDA, CDR2 SQIVND (reference sequence). V was cut by 7 bases and J by 4 bases, with 10 bases left in between.

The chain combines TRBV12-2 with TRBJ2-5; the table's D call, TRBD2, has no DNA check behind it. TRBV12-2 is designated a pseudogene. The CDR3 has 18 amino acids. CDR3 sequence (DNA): TGTGCAAGTCGCTTAGCGACTAGCGGGATAATAAACCAAGAGACCCAGTACTTC. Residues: CASRLATSGIINQETQYF.

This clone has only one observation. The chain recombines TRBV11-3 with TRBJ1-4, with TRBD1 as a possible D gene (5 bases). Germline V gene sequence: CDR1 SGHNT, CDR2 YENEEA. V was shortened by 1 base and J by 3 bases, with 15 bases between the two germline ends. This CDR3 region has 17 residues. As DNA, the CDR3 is TGTGCCAGCAGCTTAGCCCTGCCCCCAGGGCCTAATGAAAAACTGTTTTTT. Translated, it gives CASSLALPPGPNEKLFF.

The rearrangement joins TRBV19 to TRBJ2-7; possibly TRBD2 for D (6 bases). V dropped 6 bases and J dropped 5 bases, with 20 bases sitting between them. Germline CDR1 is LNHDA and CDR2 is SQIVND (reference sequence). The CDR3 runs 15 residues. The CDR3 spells CASRTTGVSSNEQYF. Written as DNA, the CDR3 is TGTGCCAGTAGAACAACGGGAGTGTCTAGCAACGAGCAGTACTTC.

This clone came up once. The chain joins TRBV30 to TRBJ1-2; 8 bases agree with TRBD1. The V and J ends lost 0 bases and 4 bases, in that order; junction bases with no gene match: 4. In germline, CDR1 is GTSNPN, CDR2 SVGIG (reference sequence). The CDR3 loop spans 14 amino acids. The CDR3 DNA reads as TGTGCCTGGAGTGTCCAGGGGGCCTTCTATGGCTACACCTTC. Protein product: CAWSVQGAFYGYTF.

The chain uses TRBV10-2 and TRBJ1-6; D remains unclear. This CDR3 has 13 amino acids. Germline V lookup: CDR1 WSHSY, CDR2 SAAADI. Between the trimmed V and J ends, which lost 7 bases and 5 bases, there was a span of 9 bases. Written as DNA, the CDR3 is TGCGCCAGCAAACGAGATCATAATTCACCCCTCCACTTT. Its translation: CASKRDHNSPLHF.

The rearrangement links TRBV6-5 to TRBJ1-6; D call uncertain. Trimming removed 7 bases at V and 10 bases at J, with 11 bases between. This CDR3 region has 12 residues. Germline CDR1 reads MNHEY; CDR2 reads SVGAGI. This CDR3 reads CASTTGLSPLHF. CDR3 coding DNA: TGTGCCAGCACCACGGGGTTGTCACCCCTCCACTTT.

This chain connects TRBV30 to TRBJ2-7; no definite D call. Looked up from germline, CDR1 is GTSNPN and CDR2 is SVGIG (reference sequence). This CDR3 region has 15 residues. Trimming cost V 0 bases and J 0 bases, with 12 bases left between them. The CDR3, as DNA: TGTGCCTGGAGTGTACGCCACCTGAGCTCCTACGAGCAGTACTTC. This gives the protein CAWSVRHLSSYEQYF. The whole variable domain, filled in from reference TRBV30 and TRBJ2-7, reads SQTIHQWPATLVQPVGSPLSLECTVEGTSNPNLYWYRQAAGRGLQLLFYSVGIGQISSEVPQNLSASRPQDRQFILSSKKLLLSDSGFYLCAWSVRHLSSYEQYFGPGTRLTVT.

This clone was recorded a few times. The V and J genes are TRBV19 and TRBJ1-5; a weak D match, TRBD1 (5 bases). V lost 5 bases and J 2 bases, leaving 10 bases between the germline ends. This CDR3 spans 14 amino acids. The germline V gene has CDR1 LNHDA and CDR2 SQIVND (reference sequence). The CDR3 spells CASSWGRGNQPQHF. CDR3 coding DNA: TGTGCCAGTAGTTGGGGCCGGGGCAATCAGCCCCAGCATTTT.

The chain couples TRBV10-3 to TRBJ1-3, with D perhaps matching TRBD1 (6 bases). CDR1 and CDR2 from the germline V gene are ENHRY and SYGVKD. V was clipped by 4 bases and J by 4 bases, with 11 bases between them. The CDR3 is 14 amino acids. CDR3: CAISVDSEGNTIYF. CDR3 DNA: TGTGCCATCAGTGTGGACAGCGAGGGAAACACCATATATTTT.

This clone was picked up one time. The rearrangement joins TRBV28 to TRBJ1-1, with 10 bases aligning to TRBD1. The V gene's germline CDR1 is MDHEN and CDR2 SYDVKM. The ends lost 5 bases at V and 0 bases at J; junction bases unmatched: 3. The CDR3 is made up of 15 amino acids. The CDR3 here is CASSRGQGMNTEAFF. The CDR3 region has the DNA TGTGCCAGCAGTCGGGGACAGGGGATGAACACTGAAGCTTTCTTT. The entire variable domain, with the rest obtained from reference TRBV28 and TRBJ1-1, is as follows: DVKVTQSSRYLVKRTGEKVFLECVQDMDHENMFWYRQDPGLGLRLIYFSYDVKMKEKGDIPEGYSVSREKKERFSLILESASTNQTSMYLCASSRGQGMNTEAFFGQGTRLTVV.

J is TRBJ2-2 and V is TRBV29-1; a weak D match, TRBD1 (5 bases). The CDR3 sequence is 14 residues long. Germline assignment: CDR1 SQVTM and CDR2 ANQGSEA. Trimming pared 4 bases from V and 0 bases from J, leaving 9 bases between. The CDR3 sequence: CSVVDISNTGELFF. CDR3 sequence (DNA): TGCAGCGTTGTGGACATTTCGAACACCGGGGAGCTGTTTTTT.

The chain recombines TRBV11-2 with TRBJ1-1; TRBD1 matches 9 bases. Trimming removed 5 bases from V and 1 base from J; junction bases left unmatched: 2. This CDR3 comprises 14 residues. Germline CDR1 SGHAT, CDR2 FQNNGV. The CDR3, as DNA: TGTGCCAGCAGCGAGGGACAGGGGAACACTGAAGCTTTCTTT. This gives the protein CASSEGQGNTEAFF.

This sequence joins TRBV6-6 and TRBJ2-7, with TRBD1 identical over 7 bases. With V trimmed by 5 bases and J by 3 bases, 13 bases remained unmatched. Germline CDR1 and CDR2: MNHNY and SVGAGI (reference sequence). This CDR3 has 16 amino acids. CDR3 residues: CASSHPAGTDGYEQYF. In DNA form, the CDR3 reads TGTGCCAGCAGTCATCCTGCCGGGACAGATGGCTACGAGCAGTACTTC.

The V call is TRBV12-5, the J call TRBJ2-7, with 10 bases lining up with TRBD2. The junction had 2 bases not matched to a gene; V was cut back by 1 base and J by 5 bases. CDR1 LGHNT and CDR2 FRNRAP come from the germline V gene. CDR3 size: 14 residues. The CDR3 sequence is CASGLGTSGDEQYF. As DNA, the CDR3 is TGTGCTAGTGGTTTGGGGACTAGCGGCGACGAGCAGTACTTC.

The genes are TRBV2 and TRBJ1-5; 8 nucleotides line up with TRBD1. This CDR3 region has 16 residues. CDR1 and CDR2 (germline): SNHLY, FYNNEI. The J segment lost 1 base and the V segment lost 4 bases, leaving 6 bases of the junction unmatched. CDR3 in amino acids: CASSGGQGASNQPQHF. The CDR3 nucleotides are TGTGCCAGCAGTGGAGGACAGGGAGCCAGCAATCAGCCCCAGCATTTT.

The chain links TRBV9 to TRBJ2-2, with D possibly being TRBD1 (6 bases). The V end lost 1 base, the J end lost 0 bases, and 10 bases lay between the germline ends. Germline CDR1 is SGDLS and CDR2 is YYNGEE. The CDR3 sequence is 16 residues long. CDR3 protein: CASSVSGTPNTGELFF. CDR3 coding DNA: TGTGCCAGCAGCGTATCCGGGACACCGAACACCGGGGAGCTGTTTTTT.

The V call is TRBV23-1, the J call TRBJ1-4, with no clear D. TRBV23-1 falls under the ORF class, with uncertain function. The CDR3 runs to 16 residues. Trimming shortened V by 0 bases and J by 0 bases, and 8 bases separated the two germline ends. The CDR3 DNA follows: TGCGCCAGCAGTCAATCCCACATTGCAACTAATGAAAAACTGTTTTTT. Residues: CASSQSHIATNEKLFF.

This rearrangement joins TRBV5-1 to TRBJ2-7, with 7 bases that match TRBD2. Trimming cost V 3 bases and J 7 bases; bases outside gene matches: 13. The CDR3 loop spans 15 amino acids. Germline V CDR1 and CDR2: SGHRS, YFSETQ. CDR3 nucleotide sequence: TGCGCCAGCAGCTCCTCGACTAGCCAGCCTACGGAGCAGTACTTC. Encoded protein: CASSSSTSQPTEQYF.

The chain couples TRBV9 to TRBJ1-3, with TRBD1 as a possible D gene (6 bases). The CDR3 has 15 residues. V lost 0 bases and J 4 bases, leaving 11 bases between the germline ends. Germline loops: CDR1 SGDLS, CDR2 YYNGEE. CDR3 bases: TGTGCCAGCAGCGTAGTGGGGGCCTGGGGAAACACCATATATTTT. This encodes CASSVVGAWGNTIYF.

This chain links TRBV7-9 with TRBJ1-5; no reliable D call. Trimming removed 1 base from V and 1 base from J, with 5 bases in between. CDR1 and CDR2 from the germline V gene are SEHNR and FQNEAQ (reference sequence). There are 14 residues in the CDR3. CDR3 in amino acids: CASSLGISNQPQHF. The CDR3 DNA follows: TGTGCCAGCAGCTTAGGTATCAGCAATCAGCCCCAGCATTTT.

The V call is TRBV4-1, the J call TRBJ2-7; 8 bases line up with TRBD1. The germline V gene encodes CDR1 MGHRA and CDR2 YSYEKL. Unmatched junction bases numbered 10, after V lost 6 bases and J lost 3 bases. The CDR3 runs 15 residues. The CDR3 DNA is TGCGCCAGCAGGGACTACAGGGGGGAGCTCTACGAGCAGTACTTC. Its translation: CASRDYRGELYEQYF.